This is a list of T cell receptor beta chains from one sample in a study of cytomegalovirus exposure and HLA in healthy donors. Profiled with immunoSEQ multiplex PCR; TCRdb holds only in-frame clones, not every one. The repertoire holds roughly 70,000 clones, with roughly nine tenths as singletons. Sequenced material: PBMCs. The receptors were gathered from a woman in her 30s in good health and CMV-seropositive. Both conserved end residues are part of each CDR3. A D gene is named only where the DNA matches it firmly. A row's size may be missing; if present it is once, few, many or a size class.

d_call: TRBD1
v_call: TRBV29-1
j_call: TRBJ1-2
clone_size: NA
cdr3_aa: CSVTRQGAAYGYTF
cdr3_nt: TGCAGCGTTACCCGACAGGGGGCCGCCTATGGCTACACCTTC

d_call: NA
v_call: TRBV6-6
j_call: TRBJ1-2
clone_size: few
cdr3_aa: CASRVRGGYGYTF
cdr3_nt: TGTGCCAGCAGGGTCAGGGGTGGCTATGGCTACACCTTC

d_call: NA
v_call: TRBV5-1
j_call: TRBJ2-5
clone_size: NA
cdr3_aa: CATRPDEGGGETQYF
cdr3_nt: TGCGCCACCCGCCCGGATGAGGGAGGGGGGGAGACCCAGTACTTC

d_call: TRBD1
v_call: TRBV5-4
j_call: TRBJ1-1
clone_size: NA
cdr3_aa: CASSPGQDFTEAFF
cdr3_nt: TGTGCCAGCAGCCCAGGACAGGACTTCACTGAAGCTTTCTTT

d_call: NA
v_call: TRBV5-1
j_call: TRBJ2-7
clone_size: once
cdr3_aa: CASSRGGGDEQYF
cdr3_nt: TGCGCCAGCAGCCGGGGTGGAGGGGACGAGCAGTACTTC

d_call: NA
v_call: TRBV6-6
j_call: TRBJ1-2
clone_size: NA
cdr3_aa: CASSYVVKLYYGYTF
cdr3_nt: TGTGCCAGCAGTTATGTAGTCAAGCTTTACTATGGCTACACCTTC

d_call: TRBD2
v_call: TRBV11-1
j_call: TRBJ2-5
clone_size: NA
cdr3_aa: CASSLGLAGAAETQYF
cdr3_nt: TGTGCCAGCAGCTTAGGACTAGCGGGAGCGGCAGAGACCCAGTACTTC

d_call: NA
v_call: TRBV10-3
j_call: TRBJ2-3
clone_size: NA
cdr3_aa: CAISESMAGLGTDTQYF
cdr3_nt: TGTGCCATCAGTGAGTCGATGGCGGGACTCGGCACAGATACGCAGTATTTT

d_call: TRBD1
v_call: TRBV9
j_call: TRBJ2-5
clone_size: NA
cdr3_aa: CASSATGSKTQYF
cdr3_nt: TGTGCCAGCAGCGCGACAGGGTCGAAGACCCAGTACTTC

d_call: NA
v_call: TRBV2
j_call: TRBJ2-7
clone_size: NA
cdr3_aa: CASSGLEESEQYF
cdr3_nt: TGTGCCAGCAGTGGACTAGAGGAGAGCGAGCAGTACTTC

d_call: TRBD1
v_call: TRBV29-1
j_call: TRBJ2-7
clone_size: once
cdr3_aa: CSVTGGPYEQYF
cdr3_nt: TGCAGCGTAACAGGGGGCCCCTACGAGCAGTACTTC

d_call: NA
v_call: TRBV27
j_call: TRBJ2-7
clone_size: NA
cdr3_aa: CASSFVRGEQYF
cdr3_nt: TGTGCCAGCAGTTTCGTCAGAGGCGAGCAGTACTTC

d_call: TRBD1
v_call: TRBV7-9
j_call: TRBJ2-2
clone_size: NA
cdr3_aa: CASSVGQGGGELFF
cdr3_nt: TGTGCCAGCAGCGTGGGACAGGGCGGCGGGGAGCTGTTTTTT

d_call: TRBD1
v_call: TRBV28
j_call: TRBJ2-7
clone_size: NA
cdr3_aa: CASSPRPGTGIYEQYF
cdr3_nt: TGTGCCAGCAGCCCTCGCCCCGGGACAGGGATCTACGAGCAGTACTTC

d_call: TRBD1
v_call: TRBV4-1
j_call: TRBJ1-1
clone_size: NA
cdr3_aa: CASSRVRGQTEAFF
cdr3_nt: TGCGCCAGCAGCCGGGTGAGGGGGCAAACTGAAGCTTTCTTT

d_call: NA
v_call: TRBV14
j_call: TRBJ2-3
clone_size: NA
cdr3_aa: CASSQVGGTQYF
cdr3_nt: TGTGCCAGCAGCCAAGTCGGAGGTACGCAGTATTTT

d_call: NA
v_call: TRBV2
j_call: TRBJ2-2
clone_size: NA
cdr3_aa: CASSASRLNTGELFF
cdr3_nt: TGTGCCAGCAGTGCTAGTCGATTAAACACCGGGGAGCTGTTTTTT

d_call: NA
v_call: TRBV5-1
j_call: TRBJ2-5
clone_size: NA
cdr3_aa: CASSLGLDPTETQYF
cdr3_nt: TGCGCCAGCAGCTTGGGACTAGATCCTACCGAGACCCAGTACTTC

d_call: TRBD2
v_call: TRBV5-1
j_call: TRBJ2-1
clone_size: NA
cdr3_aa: CASSFKAGGNYNEQFF
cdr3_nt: TGCGCCAGCAGCTTTAAAGCGGGAGGGAACTACAATGAGCAGTTCTTC

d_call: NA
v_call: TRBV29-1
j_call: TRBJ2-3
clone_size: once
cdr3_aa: CSVEAYLGGSTDTQYF
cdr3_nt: TGCAGCGTTGAAGCCTATTTAGGCGGTAGCACAGATACGCAGTATTTT

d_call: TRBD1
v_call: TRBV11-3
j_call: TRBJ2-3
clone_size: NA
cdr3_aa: CASSANPWTGDTQYF
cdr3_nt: TGTGCCAGCAGCGCCAACCCTTGGACAGGAGATACGCAGTATTTT

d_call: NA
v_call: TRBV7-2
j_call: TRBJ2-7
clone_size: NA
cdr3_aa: CASSLEGGGRRYF
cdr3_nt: TGTGCCAGCAGCTTGGAGGGGGGGGGCCGGCGGTACTTC

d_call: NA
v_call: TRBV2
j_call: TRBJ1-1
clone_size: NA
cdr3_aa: CASRVDRTTEAFF
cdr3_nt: TGTGCCAGCAGGGTCGACAGGACGACTGAAGCTTTCTTT

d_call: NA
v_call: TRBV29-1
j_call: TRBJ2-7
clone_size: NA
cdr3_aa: CSPSDRFYEQYF
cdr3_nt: TGCAGCCCCTCGGACAGATTTTACGAGCAGTACTTC

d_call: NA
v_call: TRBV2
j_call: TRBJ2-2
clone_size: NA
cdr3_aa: CASSEWALGTGELFF
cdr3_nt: TGTGCCAGCAGTGAGTGGGCCTTGGGCACCGGGGAGCTGTTTTTT

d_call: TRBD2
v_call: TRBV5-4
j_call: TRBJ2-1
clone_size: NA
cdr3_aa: CASALGGRAGEQFF
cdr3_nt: TGTGCCAGCGCCCTGGGCGGGAGGGCTGGTGAGCAGTTCTTC

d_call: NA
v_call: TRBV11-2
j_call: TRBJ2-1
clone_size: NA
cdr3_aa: CASSLIANEQFF
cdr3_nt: TGTGCCAGCAGCTTAATAGCAAATGAGCAGTTCTTC

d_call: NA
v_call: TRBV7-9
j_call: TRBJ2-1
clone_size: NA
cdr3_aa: CASSLALNEQFF
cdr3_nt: TGTGCCAGCAGCTTAGCGTTAAATGAGCAGTTCTTC

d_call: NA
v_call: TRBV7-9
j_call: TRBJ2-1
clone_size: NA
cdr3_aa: CAAGPRNQQFF
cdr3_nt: TGTGCCGCGGGACCCCGCAATCAGCAGTTCTTC

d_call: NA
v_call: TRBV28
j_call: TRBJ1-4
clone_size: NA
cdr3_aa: CASSFFDGVEKLFF
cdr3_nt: TGTGCCAGCAGTTTTTTCGACGGGGTCGAAAAACTGTTTTTT

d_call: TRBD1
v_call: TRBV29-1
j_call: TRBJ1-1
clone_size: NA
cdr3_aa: CSAPPVAGQDMNTEAFF
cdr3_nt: TGCAGCGCCCCCCCCGTCGCCGGACAGGATATGAACACTGAAGCTTTCTTT

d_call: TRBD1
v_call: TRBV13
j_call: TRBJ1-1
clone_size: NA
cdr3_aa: CASSTNRGRTEAFF
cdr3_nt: TGTGCCAGCAGCACGAACAGGGGGCGTACTGAAGCTTTCTTT

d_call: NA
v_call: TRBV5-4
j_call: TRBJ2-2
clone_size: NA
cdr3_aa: CASSSSRANTGELFF
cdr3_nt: TGTGCCAGCAGCTCGTCGCGGGCGAACACCGGGGAGCTGTTTTTT

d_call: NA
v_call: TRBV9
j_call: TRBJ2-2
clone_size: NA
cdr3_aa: CASSVVLDAGELFF
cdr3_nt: TGTGCCAGCAGCGTAGTCCTAGATGCCGGGGAGCTGTTTTTT

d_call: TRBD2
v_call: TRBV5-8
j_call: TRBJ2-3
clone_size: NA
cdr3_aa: CASSFQTSGTDTQYF
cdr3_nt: TGTGCCAGCAGCTTTCAGACTAGCGGCACAGATACGCAGTATTTT

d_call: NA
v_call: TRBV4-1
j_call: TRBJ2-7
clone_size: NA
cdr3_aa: CASSQTVSSYEQYF
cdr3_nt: TGCGCCAGCAGCCAAACGGTGAGCTCCTACGAGCAGTACTTC

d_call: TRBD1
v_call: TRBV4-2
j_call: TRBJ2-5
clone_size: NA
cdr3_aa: CASSQEVVTQGARETQYF
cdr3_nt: TGTGCCAGCAGCCAAGAGGTAGTAACACAGGGGGCCAGAGAGACCCAGTACTTC

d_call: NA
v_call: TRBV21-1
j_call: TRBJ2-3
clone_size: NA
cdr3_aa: CASSKAQSRVDTQYF
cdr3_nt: TGTGCCAGCAGCAAAGCGCAGTCGAGGGTAGATACGCAGTATTTT

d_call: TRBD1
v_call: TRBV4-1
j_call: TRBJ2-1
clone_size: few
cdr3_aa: CASSQGAGTGEGNEQFF
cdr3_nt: TGCGCCAGCAGCCAGGGGGCAGGGACAGGGGAGGGGAATGAGCAGTTCTTC

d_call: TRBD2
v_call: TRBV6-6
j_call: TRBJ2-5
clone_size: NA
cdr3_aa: CASSYQGKREWTQYF
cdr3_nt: TGTGCCAGCAGTTACCAGGGGAAGCGGGAGTGGACCCAGTACTTC

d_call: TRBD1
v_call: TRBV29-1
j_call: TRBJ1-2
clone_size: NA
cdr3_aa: CSALLDRAHVANYGYTF
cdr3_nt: TGCAGCGCCCTCCTCGACAGGGCCCACGTTGCGAACTATGGCTACACCTTC

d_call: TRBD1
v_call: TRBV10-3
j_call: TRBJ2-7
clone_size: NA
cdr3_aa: CAISDGLGGTGGWEQYF
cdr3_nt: TGTGCCATCAGTGATGGTCTAGGTGGGACAGGGGGCTGGGAGCAGTACTTC

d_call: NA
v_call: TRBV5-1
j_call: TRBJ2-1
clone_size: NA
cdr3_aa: CASMAVSSYNEQFF
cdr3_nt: TGCGCCAGCATGGCGGTCTCCTCCTACAATGAGCAGTTCTTC

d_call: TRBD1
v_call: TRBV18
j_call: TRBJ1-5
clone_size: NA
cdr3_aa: CASSPAQGANQPQHF
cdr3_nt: TGTGCCAGCTCACCAGCGCAGGGGGCAAATCAGCCCCAGCATTTT

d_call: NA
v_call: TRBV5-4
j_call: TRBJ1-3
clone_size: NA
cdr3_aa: CASSLAGQGVGNTIYF
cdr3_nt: TGTGCCAGCAGCTTGGCTGGGCAGGGCGTGGGAAACACCATATATTTT

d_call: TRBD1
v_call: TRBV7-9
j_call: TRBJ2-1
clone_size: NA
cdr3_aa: CASSSGTAHNEQFF
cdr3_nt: TGTGCCAGCAGCTCCGGGACAGCCCACAATGAGCAGTTCTTC

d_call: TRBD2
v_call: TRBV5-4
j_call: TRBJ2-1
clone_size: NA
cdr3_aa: CASSSGLAAANEQFF
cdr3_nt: TGTGCCAGCAGTTCAGGACTAGCGGCGGCCAATGAGCAGTTCTTC

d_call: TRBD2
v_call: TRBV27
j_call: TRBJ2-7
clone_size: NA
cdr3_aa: CASSLIAGGHEQYF
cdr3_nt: TGTGCCAGCAGTCTCATAGCGGGAGGGCACGAGCAGTACTTC

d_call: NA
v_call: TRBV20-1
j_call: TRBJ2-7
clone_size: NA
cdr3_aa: CSALSSYEQYF
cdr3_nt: TGCAGTGCCTTATCCTCCTACGAGCAGTACTTC

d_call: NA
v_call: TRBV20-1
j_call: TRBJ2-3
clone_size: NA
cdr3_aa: CSAIVTDTQYF
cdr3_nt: TGCAGTGCTATCGTCACAGATACGCAGTATTTT

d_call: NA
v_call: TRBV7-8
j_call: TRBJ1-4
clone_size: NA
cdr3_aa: CASSPRRSSEKLFF
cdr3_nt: TGTGCCAGCAGCCCACGGAGGTCCTCGGAAAAACTGTTTTTT

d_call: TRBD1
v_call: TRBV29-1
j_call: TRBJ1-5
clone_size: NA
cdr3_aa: CSVVDRDGQPQHF
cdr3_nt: TGCAGCGTTGTTGACAGGGACGGACAGCCCCAGCATTTT

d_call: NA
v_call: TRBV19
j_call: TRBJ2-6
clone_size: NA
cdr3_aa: CASRQVGANVLTF
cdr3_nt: TGTGCCAGCCGACAGGTTGGGGCCAACGTCCTGACTTTC

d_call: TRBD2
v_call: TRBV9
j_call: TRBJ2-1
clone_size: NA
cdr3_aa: CASSGPTSGLLSSYNEQFF
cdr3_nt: TGTGCCAGCAGCGGACCGACTAGCGGTCTTCTCAGCTCCTACAATGAGCAGTTCTTC

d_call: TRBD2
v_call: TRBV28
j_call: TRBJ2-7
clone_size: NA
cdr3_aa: CASSHGLAGGPRKGSYEQYF
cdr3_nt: TGTGCCAGCAGTCACGGACTAGCGGGAGGGCCGAGAAAAGGTTCCTACGAGCAGTACTTC